The 20 T cell receptor beta chains below all came from one sample that was sequenced in a study of blood T cell repertoires in COVID-19. Produced via immunoSEQ multiplex PCR; TCRdb's table is partial and in-frame only. The sample contains just over 60,000 clones, more than 65% of which appear only once. Source material: peripheral blood. All receptors derive from a woman aged 80 or over with active or convalescent COVID-19.

This clone was observed a handful of times. The chain links TRBV5-1 to TRBJ1-3; D not resolved. Germline CDR1 and CDR2: SGHRS and YFSETQ. This CDR3 region has 15 residues. V dropped 4 bases and J dropped 5 bases, with 16 bases sitting between them. The CDR3 DNA reads as TGCGCCAGCAGCCCCGTGGGAGGGAATCGAAACACCATATATTTT. This codes for CASSPVGGNRNTIYF.

The count of this clone is one. The J gene is TRBJ2-1, the V gene TRBV2; 11 bases align to TRBD2. CDR3 length: 16 residues. The junction had 5 bases not matched to a gene; V was cut back by 5 bases and J by 2 bases. Germline V lookup: CDR1 SNHLY, CDR2 FYNNEI. CDR3 amino acids: CASSPGTSGPYNEQFF. In DNA form, the CDR3 reads TGTGCCAGCAGTCCCGGGACTAGCGGACCCTACAATGAGCAGTTCTTC.

This chain joins TRBV19 and TRBJ2-7; D is uncertain. Germline lookup yields CDR1 LNHDA and CDR2 SQIVND (reference sequence). V lost 4 bases and J 2 bases, leaving 6 bases between the germline ends. The CDR3 contains 12 residues. CDR3 sequence reads: CASSTTAYEQYF. DNA of the CDR3: TGTGCCAGTAGTACCACAGCCTACGAGCAGTACTTC.

The chain couples TRBV13 to TRBJ2-3, with 7 bases that match TRBD2. CDR3 length equals 15 residues. CDR1 is PRHDT and CDR2 is FYEKMQ in the germline V gene (reference sequence). V was pared by 2 bases and J by 2 bases, with 4 bases of the junction left unmatched. In nucleotides, the CDR3 is TGTGCCAGCAGCTTACGGGGGGAGTACACAGATACGCAGTATTTT. This gives the protein CASSLRGEYTDTQYF.

The chain combines TRBV5-1 with TRBJ1-1; D may be TRBD1 (6 bases). CDR3 length equals 16 residues. The germline V gene has CDR1 SGHRS and CDR2 YFSETQ. V was pared by 4 bases and J by 4 bases, with 20 bases between. The CDR3 nucleotides are TGCGCCAGCAGCCTAACGGGACATGGTGGACCCACTGAAGCTTTCTTT. As protein: CASSLTGHGGPTEAFF.

The genes are TRBV19 and TRBJ1-6; a possible D gene is TRBD1 (6 bases). Germline values: CDR1 LNHDA, CDR2 SQIVND (reference sequence). Trimming took off 8 bases at V and 7 bases at J, with 18 bases between the two ends. The length of the CDR3 is 15 residues. CDR3 bases: TGTGCCAGTCGCCAACAGGGAATCGGCAATTCACCCCTCCACTTT. It yields the protein CASRQQGIGNSPLHF. Supplemented by reference TRBV19 and TRBJ1-6, the full variable domain reads DGGITQSPKYLFRKEGQNVTLSCEQNLNHDAMYWYRQDPGQGLRLIYYSQIVNDFQKGDIAEGYSVSREKKESFPLTVTSAQKNPTAFYLCASRQQGIGNSPLHFGNGTRLTVT.

The genes are TRBV5-6 and TRBJ1-2; TRBD1 aligns across 9 bases. The CDR3 is made up of 13 amino acids. Trimming removed 6 bases from V and 5 bases from J; junction bases left unmatched: 5. Germline V gives CDR1 SGHDT, CDR2 YYEEEE. The CDR3 protein is CASTQGATYGYTF. For the CDR3, the DNA is TGTGCCAGCACACAGGGGGCGACGTATGGCTACACCTTC. Filled out from reference TRBV5-6 and TRBJ1-2, the complete variable domain reads DAGVTQSPTHLIKTRGQQVTLRCSPKSGHDTVSWYQQALGQGPQFIFQYYEEEERQRGNFPDRFSGHQFPNYSSELNVNALLLGDSALYLCASTQGATYGYTFGSGTRLTVV.

The chain employs TRBV7-8 and TRBJ1-3, with 8 positions matching TRBD1. Germline assignment: CDR1 SGHVS and CDR2 FQNEAQ. The ends lost 6 bases at V and 4 bases at J; junction bases unmatched: 5. This CDR3 has 14 residues. CDR3 DNA sequence: TGTGCCAGCAGGGCGACAGGGGTCGGAAACACCATATATTTT. Encoded protein: CASRATGVGNTIYF.

CDR3 sequence (DNA): TGTGCCAGCAGTGAACCAGGGGGCATGAACACTGAAGCTTTCTTT. This gives the protein CASSEPGGMNTEAFF. The genes are TRBV6-1 and TRBJ1-1; the match to TRBD1 covers 8 bases. Trimming took 2 bases from V and 0 from J; bases not matched to a gene: 2. Germline V gives CDR1 MNHNS, CDR2 SASEGT. The CDR3 extends over 15 amino acids.

The chain links TRBV7-3 to TRBJ1-3, with 8 bases fitting TRBD1. J gave up 0 bases and V 5 bases, and 6 bases lay outside the gene matches. Germline V CDR1 and CDR2: SGHTA, FQGTGA. This CDR3 comprises 16 residues. Here the CDR3 DNA reads TGTGCCAGCAGCCCCGCAGGGGGCCTCTCTGGAAACACCATATATTTT. Protein: CASSPAGGLSGNTIYF. The complete variable domain, with remaining parts taken from reference TRBV7-3 and TRBJ1-3, reads GAGVSQTPSNKVTEKGKYVELRCDPISGHTALYWYRQSLGQGPEFLIYFQGTGAADDSGLPNDRFFAVRPEGSVSTLKIQRTERGDSAVYLCASSPAGGLSGNTIYFGEGSWLTVV.

The chain has TRBV7-3 and TRBJ2-1; TRBD1 might be the D (6 bases). The CDR3 has 15 residues. Trimming took off 5 bases at V and 2 bases at J, with 13 bases between the two ends. CDR1 is SGHTA, CDR2 FQGTGA, per germline. The CDR3 DNA reads as TGTGCCAGCAGCCCAACAGGGACAACCTACAATGAGCAGTTCTTC. As protein: CASSPTGTTYNEQFF.

The chain recombines TRBV15 with TRBJ1-6; TRBD1 might be the D (5 bases). Between the trimmed V and J ends, which lost 5 bases and 9 bases, there was a span of 17 bases. This CDR3 spans 15 amino acids. Germline CDR1 and CDR2: LNHNV and YYDKDF (reference sequence). CDR3 residues: CATSAQEGIFSPLHF. The CDR3 DNA reads TGTGCCACCAGCGCCCAGGAGGGGATTTTTTCACCCCTCCACTTT. Using reference TRBV15 and TRBJ1-6 for the parts outside the CDR3, the full variable domain is DAMVIQNPRYQVTQFGKPVTLSCSQTLNHNVMYWYQQKSSQAPKLLFHYYDKDFNNEADTPDNFQSRRPNTSFCFLDIRSPGLGDTAMYLCATSAQEGIFSPLHFGNGTRLTVT.

The chain uses TRBV2 and TRBJ1-5; the match to TRBD1 covers 9 bases. V was clipped by 2 bases and J by 9 bases; unmatched bases: 5. CDR1 SNHLY and CDR2 FYNNEI come from the germline V gene. The CDR3 has 14 amino acids. CDR3 residues: CASSERTGAGPQHF. The CDR3 DNA reads TGTGCCAGCAGTGAACGGACAGGGGCTGGGCCCCAGCATTTT.

The table lists this clone with a few counts. The chain combines TRBV19 with TRBJ1-5; 11 nucleotides line up with TRBD1. The CDR3 has 16 amino acids. CDR1 and CDR2 (germline): LNHDA, SQIVND (reference sequence). The CDR3 spells CATDRTGTGGGQPQHF. CDR3 bases: TGTGCGACGGATCGAACCGGGACAGGGGGAGGTCAGCCCCAGCATTTT.

This clone was counted between two and nine times. The chain couples TRBV11-2 to TRBJ1-1, with 10 bases identical to TRBD1. Germline V gene data show CDR1 as SGHAT and CDR2 as FQNNGV. CDR3 length: 16 amino acids. V lost 7 bases to trimming and J lost 6 bases; unmatched junction nucleotides: 14. CDR3 sequence (DNA): TGTGCCAGCACCCACCCCTGGGACAGGGGTCGGGCTGAAGCTTTCTTT. Protein product: CASTHPWDRGRAEAFF.

The V and J genes are TRBV7-6 and TRBJ1-2, with 8 bases fitting TRBD1. CDR3 size: 13 residues. Per the germline V gene, CDR1 is SGHVS and CDR2 is FNYEAQ. The V segment lost 2 bases and the J segment 8 bases; nucleotides outside the gene matches: 4. CDR3 in DNA: TGTGCCAGCAGCTTACAGGGGGCATCGGGCTACACCTTC. It yields the protein CASSLQGASGYTF.

The chain employs TRBV11-3 and TRBJ2-5; 8 positions match TRBD2. CDR1 and CDR2 (germline): SGHNT, YENEEA. V trimming: 1 base; J trimming: 6 bases; junction bases outside the gene matches: 4. The CDR3 sequence is 14 residues long. The CDR3 region has the DNA TGTGCCAGCAGCTTAGTCGGGGGGGCTAAGACCCAGTACTTC. This translates into CASSLVGGAKTQYF.

In its sample, this clone was seen once. The genes are TRBV5-1 and TRBJ2-7; 7 nucleotides agree with TRBD2. J was trimmed by 9 bases and V by 4 bases; bases with no gene match: 10. The CDR3 extends over 13 amino acids. The germline V gene encodes CDR1 SGHRS and CDR2 YFSETQ. In DNA, the CDR3 is TGCGCCAGCAGCCGGGACCGCGGGGAGGGGCAGTACTTC. Its protein product is CASSRDRGEGQYF.

In this sample, this clone turned up a few times. V gene TRBV14 combines with J gene TRBJ1-2; D unclear. The length of the CDR3 is 15 residues. V was pared by 0 bases and J by 8 bases, with 16 bases between. The germline V gene has CDR1 SGHDN and CDR2 FVKESK. The CDR3 protein is CASSQDLGGYGGYTF. CDR3 coding DNA: TGTGCCAGCAGCCAAGATCTCGGCGGGTACGGCGGCTACACCTTC.

The chain recombines TRBV2 with TRBJ2-1; 7 positions match TRBD1. V was clipped by 6 bases and J by 3 bases; unmatched bases: 8. The germline CDR1 and CDR2 sequences are SNHLY and FYNNEI. This CDR3 is 15 amino acids long. This chain's CDR3 is CASRTDRALYNEQFF. The CDR3, as DNA: TGTGCCAGCAGAACAGACAGGGCTCTCTACAATGAGCAGTTCTTC. The variable domain in full, completed from reference TRBV2 and TRBJ2-1, reads EPEVTQTPSHQVTQMGQEVILRCVPISNHLYFYWYRQILGQKVEFLVSFYNNEISEKSEIFDDQFSVERPDGSNFTLKIRSTKLEDSAMYFCASRTDRALYNEQFFGPGTRLTVL.